This TCR beta chain was identified during a study of cytomegalovirus exposure and HLA in healthy donors. Study-level information: Earlier results showed 120 million or so unique TCR beta sequences derived from some 190 million T cells.

The CDR3 runs 15 residues. Germline assignment: CDR1 LNHDA and CDR2 SQIVND (reference sequence). The V end was cut by 8 bases, the J end by 0 bases, with 16 bases between. PCR amplification relied on 60 Vbeta primers (plus 13 Jbeta primers). This table comes from immunoSEQ multiplex PCR, and its TCRdb copy is limited to in-frame clones, with some not included. The top ten hold approximately 10% of the sample, which has about 120,000 clones, 80% seen once. V gene TRBV19 combines with J gene TRBJ1-2; maybe TRBD1 (6 bases). The TCR originated in a man between 25 and 39 years old in good health and CMV-seropositive. Specimen: PBMCs. DNA of the CDR3: TGTGCCAGTCGGCGTAGTACAGGGTCTAACTATGGCTACACCTTC. Protein: CASRRSTGSNYGYTF. The full variable domain, its missing parts supplied by reference TRBV19 and TRBJ1-2, is DGGITQSPKYLFRKEGQNVTLSCEQNLNHDAMYWYRQDPGQGLRLIYYSQIVNDFQKGDIAEGYSVSREKKESFPLTVTSAQKNPTAFYLCASRRSTGSNYGYTFGSGTRLTVV.